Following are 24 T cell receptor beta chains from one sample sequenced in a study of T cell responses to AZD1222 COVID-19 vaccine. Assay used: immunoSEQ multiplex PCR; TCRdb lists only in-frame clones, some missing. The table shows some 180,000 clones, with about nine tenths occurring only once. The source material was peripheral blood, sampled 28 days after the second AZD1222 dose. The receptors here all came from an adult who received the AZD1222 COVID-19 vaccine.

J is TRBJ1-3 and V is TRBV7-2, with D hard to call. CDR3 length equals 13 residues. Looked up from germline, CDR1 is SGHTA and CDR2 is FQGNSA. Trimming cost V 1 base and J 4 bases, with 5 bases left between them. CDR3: CASSLVGGNTIYF. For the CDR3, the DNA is TGTGCCAGCAGCTTAGTTGGGGGAAACACCATATATTTT.

As DNA, the CDR3 is TGTGCCAGCCGCCGGTGGACTAGCGGAGCGGGGGAGCTGTTTTTT. Translation gives CASRRWTSGAGELFF. This chain connects TRBV5-5 to TRBJ2-2, with 10 bases identical to TRBD2. Germline CDR1 reads SGHKS; CDR2 reads YYEKEE (reference sequence). V dropped 7 bases and J dropped 8; count of bases not matched to a gene: 11. The CDR3 consists of 15 residues.

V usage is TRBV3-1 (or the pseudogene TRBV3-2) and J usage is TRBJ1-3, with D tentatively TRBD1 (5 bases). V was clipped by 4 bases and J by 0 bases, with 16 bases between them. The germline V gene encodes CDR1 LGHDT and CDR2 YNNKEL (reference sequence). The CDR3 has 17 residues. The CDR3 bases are TGTGCCAGCAGCCGGGGGGGTTGGACGTACTCTGGAAACACCATATATTTT. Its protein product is CASSRGGWTYSGNTIYF.

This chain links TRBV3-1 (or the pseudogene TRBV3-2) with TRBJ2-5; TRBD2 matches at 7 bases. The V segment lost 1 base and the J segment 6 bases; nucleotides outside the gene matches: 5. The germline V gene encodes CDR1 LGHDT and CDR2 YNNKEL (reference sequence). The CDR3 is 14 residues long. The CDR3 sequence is CASSQASGEKTQYF. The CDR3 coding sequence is TGTGCCAGCAGCCAAGCCAGCGGGGAAAAGACCCAGTACTTC.

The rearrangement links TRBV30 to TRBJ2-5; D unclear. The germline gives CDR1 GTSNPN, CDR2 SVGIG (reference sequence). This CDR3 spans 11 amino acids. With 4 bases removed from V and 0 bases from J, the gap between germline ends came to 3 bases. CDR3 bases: TGTGCCTGGACGTACCAAGAGACCCAGTACTTC. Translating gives CAWTYQETQYF.

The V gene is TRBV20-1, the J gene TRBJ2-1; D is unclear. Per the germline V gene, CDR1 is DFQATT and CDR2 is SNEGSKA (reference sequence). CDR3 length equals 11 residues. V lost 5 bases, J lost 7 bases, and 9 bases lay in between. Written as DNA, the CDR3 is TGCAGTGCTCTTAGACTGAATGAGCAGTTCTTC. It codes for CSALRLNEQFF.

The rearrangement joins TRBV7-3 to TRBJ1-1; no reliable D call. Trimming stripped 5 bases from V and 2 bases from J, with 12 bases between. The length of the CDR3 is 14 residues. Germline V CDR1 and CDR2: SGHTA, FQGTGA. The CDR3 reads CASSRGGINTEAFF. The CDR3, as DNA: TGTGCCAGCAGCCGCGGCGGGATCAACACTGAAGCTTTCTTT.

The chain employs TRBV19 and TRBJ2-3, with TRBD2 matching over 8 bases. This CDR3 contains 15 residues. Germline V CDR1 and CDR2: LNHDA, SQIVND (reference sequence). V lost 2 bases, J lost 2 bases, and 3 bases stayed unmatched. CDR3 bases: TGTGCCAGTAGTATAACGGGGGGGAACACAGATACGCAGTATTTT. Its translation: CASSITGGNTDTQYF.

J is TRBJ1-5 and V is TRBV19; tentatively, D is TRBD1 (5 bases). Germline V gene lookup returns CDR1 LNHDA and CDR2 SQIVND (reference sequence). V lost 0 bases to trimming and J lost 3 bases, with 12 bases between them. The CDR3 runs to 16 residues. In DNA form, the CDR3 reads TGTGCCAGTAGTATAGATCGGGGCCGGCCCAATCAGCCCCAGCATTTT. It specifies CASSIDRGRPNQPQHF. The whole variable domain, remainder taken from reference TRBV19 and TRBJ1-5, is DGGITQSPKYLFRKEGQNVTLSCEQNLNHDAMYWYRQDPGQGLRLIYYSQIVNDFQKGDIAEGYSVSREKKESFPLTVTSAQKNPTAFYLCASSIDRGRPNQPQHFGDGTRLSIL.

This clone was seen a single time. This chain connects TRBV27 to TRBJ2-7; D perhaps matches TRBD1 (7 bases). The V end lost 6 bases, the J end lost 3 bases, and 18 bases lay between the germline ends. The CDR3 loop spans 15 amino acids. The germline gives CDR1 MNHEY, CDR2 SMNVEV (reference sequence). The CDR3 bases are TGTGCCAGCAGGCACGGCGGGGCAGGGGGCTACGAGCAGTACTTC. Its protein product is CASRHGGAGGYEQYF.

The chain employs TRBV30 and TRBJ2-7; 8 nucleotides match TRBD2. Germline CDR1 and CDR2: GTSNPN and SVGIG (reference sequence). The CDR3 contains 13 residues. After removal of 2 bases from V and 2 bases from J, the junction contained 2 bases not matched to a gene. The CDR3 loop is CAWSLRGAYEQYF. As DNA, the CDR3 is TGTGCCTGGAGTCTGCGGGGGGCCTACGAGCAGTACTTC.

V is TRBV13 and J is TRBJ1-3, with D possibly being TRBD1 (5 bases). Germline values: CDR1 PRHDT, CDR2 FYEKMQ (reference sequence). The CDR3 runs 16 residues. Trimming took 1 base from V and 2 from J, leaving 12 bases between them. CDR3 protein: CASSLDGFRAGNTIYF. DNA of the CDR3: TGTGCCAGCAGCTTAGATGGGTTCAGGGCTGGAAACACCATATATTTT.

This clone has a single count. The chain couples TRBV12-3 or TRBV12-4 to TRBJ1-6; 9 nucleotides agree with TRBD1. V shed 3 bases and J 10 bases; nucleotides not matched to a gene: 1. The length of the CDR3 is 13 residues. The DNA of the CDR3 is TGTGCCAGCAGTTTGACAGGGGGATCACCCCTCCACTTT. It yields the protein CASSLTGGSPLHF.

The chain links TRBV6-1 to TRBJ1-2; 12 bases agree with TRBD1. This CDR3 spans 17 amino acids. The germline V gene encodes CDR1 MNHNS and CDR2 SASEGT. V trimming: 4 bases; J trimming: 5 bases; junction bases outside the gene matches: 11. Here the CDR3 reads CASSAGTGGAVFYGYTF. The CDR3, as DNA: TGTGCCAGCAGTGCCGGGACAGGGGGCGCGGTGTTTTATGGCTACACCTTC.

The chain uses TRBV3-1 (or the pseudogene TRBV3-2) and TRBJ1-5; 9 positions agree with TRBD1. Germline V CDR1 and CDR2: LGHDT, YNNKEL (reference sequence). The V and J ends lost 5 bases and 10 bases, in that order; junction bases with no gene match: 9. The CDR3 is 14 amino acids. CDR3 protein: CASSMTGGPSPQHF. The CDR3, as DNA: TGTGCCAGCAGCATGACAGGGGGGCCGAGTCCCCAGCATTTT.

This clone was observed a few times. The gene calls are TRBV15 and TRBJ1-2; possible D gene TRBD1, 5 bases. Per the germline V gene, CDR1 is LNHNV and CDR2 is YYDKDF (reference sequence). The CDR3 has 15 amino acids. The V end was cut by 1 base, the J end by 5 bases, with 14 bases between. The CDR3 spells CATSRVAGSGYGYTF. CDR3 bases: TGTGCCACCAGCAGAGTAGCAGGGAGTGGGTATGGCTACACCTTC.

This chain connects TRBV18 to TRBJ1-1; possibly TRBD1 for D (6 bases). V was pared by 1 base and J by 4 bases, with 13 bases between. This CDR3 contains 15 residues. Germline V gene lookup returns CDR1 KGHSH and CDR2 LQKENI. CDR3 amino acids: CASSPRWGAPTEAFF. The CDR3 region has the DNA TGTGCCAGCTCACCACGGTGGGGGGCGCCCACTGAAGCTTTCTTT.

The CDR3 region has the DNA TGCGCCAGCAGCTTGGGACAAGCCTATAATTCACCCCTCCACTTT. Protein: CASSLGQAYNSPLHF. The gene calls are TRBV5-1 and TRBJ1-6; D unresolved. The V gene lost 0 bases and the J gene lost 2 bases, with 6 bases spanning the gap. The CDR3 is 15 amino acids. Germline CDR1 and CDR2: SGHRS and YFSETQ.

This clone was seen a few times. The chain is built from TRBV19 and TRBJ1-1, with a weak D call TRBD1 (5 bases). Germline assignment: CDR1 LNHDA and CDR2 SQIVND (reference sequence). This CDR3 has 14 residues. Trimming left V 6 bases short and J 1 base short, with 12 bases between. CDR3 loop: CASSLRGENTEAFF. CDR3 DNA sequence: TGTGCCAGTAGCCTGCGAGGGGAGAACACTGAAGCTTTCTTT. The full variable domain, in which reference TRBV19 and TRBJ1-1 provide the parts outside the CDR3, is DGGITQSPKYLFRKEGQNVTLSCEQNLNHDAMYWYRQDPGQGLRLIYYSQIVNDFQKGDIAEGYSVSREKKESFPLTVTSAQKNPTAFYLCASSLRGENTEAFFGQGTRLTVV.

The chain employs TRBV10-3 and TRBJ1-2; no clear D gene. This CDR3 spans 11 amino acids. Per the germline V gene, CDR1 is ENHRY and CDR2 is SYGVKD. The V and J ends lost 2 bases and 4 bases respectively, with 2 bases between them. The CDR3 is CAISELYGYTF. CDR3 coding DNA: TGTGCCATCAGTGAGCTCTATGGCTACACCTTC.

The chain's CDR3 is CASSPGERLYEQYF. In DNA form, the CDR3 reads TGTGCCAGCAGTCCAGGGGAACGCCTCTACGAGCAGTACTTC. The rearrangement links TRBV27 to TRBJ2-7; tentative D call: TRBD1 (6 bases). Germline loops: CDR1 MNHEY, CDR2 SMNVEV (reference sequence). CDR3 length: 14 residues. Between the trimmed V and J ends, which lost 5 bases and 3 bases, there was a span of 14 bases.

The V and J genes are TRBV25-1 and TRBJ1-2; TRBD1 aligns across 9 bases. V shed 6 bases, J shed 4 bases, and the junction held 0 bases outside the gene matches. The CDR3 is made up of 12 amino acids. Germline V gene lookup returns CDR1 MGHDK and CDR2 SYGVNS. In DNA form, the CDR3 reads TGTGCCAGCAGGGACAGGGGCTATGGCTACACCTTC. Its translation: CASRDRGYGYTF.

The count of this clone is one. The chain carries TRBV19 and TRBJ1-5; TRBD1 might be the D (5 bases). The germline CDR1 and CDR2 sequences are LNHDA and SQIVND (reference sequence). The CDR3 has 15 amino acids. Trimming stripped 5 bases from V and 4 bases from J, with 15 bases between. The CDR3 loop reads CASSEWQGGNQPQHF. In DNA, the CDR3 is TGTGCCAGTAGTGAGTGGCAGGGTGGAAATCAGCCCCAGCATTTT. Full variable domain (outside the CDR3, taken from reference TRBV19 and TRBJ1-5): DGGITQSPKYLFRKEGQNVTLSCEQNLNHDAMYWYRQDPGQGLRLIYYSQIVNDFQKGDIAEGYSVSREKKESFPLTVTSAQKNPTAFYLCASSEWQGGNQPQHFGDGTRLSIL.

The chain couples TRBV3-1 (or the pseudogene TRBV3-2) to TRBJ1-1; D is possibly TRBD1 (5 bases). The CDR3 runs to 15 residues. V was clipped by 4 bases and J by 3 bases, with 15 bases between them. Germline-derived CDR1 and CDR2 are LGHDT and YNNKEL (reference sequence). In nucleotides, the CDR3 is TGTGCCAGCAGCCCGCAAAGGGGTTATTACACTGAAGCTTTCTTT. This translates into CASSPQRGYYTEAFF.